This T cell receptor beta chain originates from a study of regulatory T cells in long-lasting Graves disease. Background on the study: Over-5-year antithyroid drug use with positive TSH receptor antibodies defined persistent Graves' disease in the study. Study-wide results and limits: Newly diagnosed disease favored TRBV20-1 and TRBJ2-1 over persistent disease.

Construction of the TCR beta libraries employed iRepertoire HTBI primers in conjunction with Arm-PCR of CDR3 regions. TCRdb called the multiplex PCR reads again in MiXCR, with one record for every CDR3 protein. The sample lists under 450,000 distinct CDR3 sequences, 23% seen once, with around 30% in the top ten. Time point defined: persistent/refractory GD, antithyroid drugs over 5 years with positive TRAb. Generation of the TCR library employed RNA extracted from PBMCs. The peripheral blood volume drawn was about 10 milliliters, and it was collected into EDTA tubes. In the case of this clonotype: Its antigen remains unknown.

The CDR3 is 15 residues long. The V and J ends lost 0 bases and 0 bases respectively, with 12 bases between them. Germline CDR1 is DFQATT and CDR2 is SNEGSKA (reference sequence). The V call is TRBV20-1, the J call TRBJ2-7, with D unclear. The source is a woman in her thirties or forties with Graves disease. This specimen consisted of peripheral blood mononuclear cells (PBMCs), obtained when the disease was refractory, from a patient treated with antithyroid drugs. This CDR3 is CSAREVSDDSYEQYF. In DNA form, the CDR3 reads TGCAGTGCTAGAGAAGTAAGTGATGACTCCTACGAGCAGTACTTC.